The 17 T cell receptor beta chains reported below all come from one sample, sequenced in a study of shared clonotypes between healthy human individuals. Libraries were prepared by immunoSEQ multiplex PCR; TCRdb keeps only in-frame clonotypes and omits some of them. This repertoire shows 2 million to 2.5 million clones, about 95% found once; its top ten account for 0.85% to 1.2%. The naive CD8 subset, CD45RO-negative cells positively selected for CCR7, excluded terminally differentiated effector memory CD45RA+ cells. Sequenced input: naive CD8+ T cells sorted from blood. These receptors came from a man aged 18 to 29 in good health.

The chain carries TRBV9 and TRBJ2-3; no clear D gene. Looked up from germline, CDR1 is SGDLS and CDR2 is YYNGEE. V lost 0 bases and J 0 bases, leaving 11 bases between the germline ends. The CDR3 is 16 amino acids. CDR3 coding DNA: TGTGCCAGCAGCGTAGTAGAACAGCCTAGCACAGATACGCAGTATTTT. Its translation is CASSVVEQPSTDTQYF.

The CDR3 region is CASSPTGGQNEQFF. The CDR3 DNA reads as TGTGCCAGCAGCCCGACAGGGGGCCAAAATGAGCAGTTCTTC. The J gene is TRBJ2-1, the V gene TRBV2, with TRBD1 matching 10 bases. The V gene end was trimmed by 6 bases and the J gene end by 7 bases; junction bases not matched to a gene: 6. This CDR3 comprises 14 residues. Germline V gene lookup returns CDR1 SNHLY and CDR2 FYNNEI.

For this clone: Other DNA sequences of this sample code for an identical CDR3. The chain combines TRBV4-1 with TRBJ2-7; 8 bases agree with TRBD2. J was trimmed by 2 bases and V by 3 bases; bases with no gene match: 0. CDR1 is MGHRA, CDR2 YSYEKL, per germline. The CDR3 is 13 residues long. This CDR3 reads CASSQGLAYEQYF. CDR3 in DNA: TGCGCCAGCAGCCAGGGACTAGCCTACGAGCAGTACTTC.

The chain is built from TRBV6-5 and TRBJ1-2, with D perhaps TRBD1 (5 bases). This CDR3 has 14 residues. Trimming shortened V by 6 bases and J by 4 bases, and 15 bases separated the two germline ends. CDR1 is MNHEY and CDR2 is SVGAGI in the germline V gene. CDR3 amino acids: CASSPRTSFYGYTF. The CDR3, as DNA: TGTGCCAGCAGCCCTCGGACATCTTTCTATGGCTACACCTTC.

This clone was observed a few times. The same CDR3 can be traced to other DNA sequences in this sample. CDR3 in amino acids: CAWSVTGAEAFF. Written as DNA, the CDR3 is TGTGCCTGGAGTGTAACCGGGGCTGAAGCTTTCTTT. The rearrangement links TRBV30 to TRBJ1-1; D not certain. The CDR3 extends over 12 amino acids. Germline CDR1 GTSNPN, CDR2 SVGIG (reference sequence). With 0 bases removed from V and 6 bases from J, the gap between germline ends came to 8 bases.

This chain uses TRBV7-9 with TRBJ2-7, with D tentatively TRBD2 (5 bases). Germline CDR1 reads SEHNR; CDR2 reads FQNEAQ (reference sequence). Trimming left V 5 bases short and J 3 bases short, with 14 bases between. The CDR3 is made up of 14 amino acids. CDR3 amino acids: CASSREEVVYEQYF. The CDR3 nucleotides read TGTGCCAGCAGCCGGGAAGAGGTAGTCTACGAGCAGTACTTC. Drawing the rest from reference TRBV7-9 and TRBJ2-7, the complete variable domain is DTGVSQNPRHKITKRGQNVTFRCDPISEHNRLYWYRQTLGQGPEFLTYFQNEAQLEKSRLLSDRFSAERPKGSFSTLEIQRTEQGDSAMYLCASSREEVVYEQYFGPGTRLTVT.

The V and J genes are TRBV6-1 and TRBJ2-7; D is possibly TRBD1 (7 bases). V lost 7 bases and J lost 7, with 17 bases in between. CDR1 is MNHNS, CDR2 SASEGT, per germline. The CDR3 spans 13 residues. In DNA form, the CDR3 reads TGTGCCAGCATCGTGGAGGGGGCTAGGGAGCAGTACTTC. Its protein is CASIVEGAREQYF.

The CDR3, as DNA: TGTGCCAGCAGTTACATGCAGGGAGGGTACAATGAGCAGTTCTTC. Translation gives CASSYMQGGYNEQFF. The chain uses TRBV6-5 and TRBJ2-1; 7 nucleotides line up with TRBD2. The J segment lost 4 bases and the V segment lost 2 bases, leaving 5 bases of the junction unmatched. This CDR3 is built from 15 residues. The germline V gene has CDR1 MNHEY and CDR2 SVGAGI.

About this clone: At the DNA level, this CDR3 is encoded by other sequences in the same sample as well. The chain employs TRBV6-4 and TRBJ1-2; no definite D call. The CDR3 consists of 12 residues. Trimming stripped 2 bases from V and 4 bases from J, with 5 bases between. The V gene's germline CDR1 is MRHNA and CDR2 SNTAGT. The CDR3 region has the DNA TGTGCCAGCAGTGACAGTGGCTATGGCTACACCTTC. It translates to CASSDSGYGYTF.

The V and J genes are TRBV5-1 and TRBJ2-1, with D unclear. This CDR3 has 17 amino acids. Germline-derived CDR1 and CDR2 are SGHRS and YFSETQ. The germline V and J ends were trimmed by 2 bases and 8 bases, with 23 bases remaining between them. CDR3 residues: CASSFSSVAPLADEQFF. CDR3 sequence (DNA): TGCGCCAGCAGCTTTAGTTCTGTGGCTCCTCTGGCGGATGAGCAGTTCTTC.

The rearrangement uses TRBV28 and TRBJ1-5, with TRBD1 matching 7 bases. The J segment lost 7 bases and the V segment lost 7 bases, leaving 10 bases of the junction unmatched. The CDR3 extends over 14 amino acids. Germline V gene sequence: CDR1 MDHEN, CDR2 SYDVKM. CDR3 region: CASIPDRVRQPQHF. The CDR3, as DNA: TGTGCCAGCATCCCCGACAGGGTCCGCCAGCCCCAGCATTTT.

This clone was detected once. This chain joins TRBV13 and TRBJ2-7; 7 bases match TRBD2. Germline trimming cut 5 bases from V and 0 bases from J; bases unmatched to any gene: 16. This CDR3 contains 18 residues. Germline V lookup: CDR1 PRHDT, CDR2 FYEKMQ (reference sequence). The CDR3 DNA is TGTGCCAGCAGCCCCGGGGCGGGAGAGGACTCAGGCTCCTACGAGCAGTACTTC. Protein product: CASSPGAGEDSGSYEQYF.

The chain combines TRBV19 with TRBJ1-5; D gene unclear. V was trimmed by 5 bases and J by 1 base, leaving 12 bases between them. CDR1 is LNHDA, CDR2 SQIVND, per germline (reference sequence). The CDR3 is 15 residues long. In DNA, the CDR3 is TGTGCCAGTAGTGCAGACTTCGACAGCAATCAGCCCCAGCATTTT. Protein: CASSADFDSNQPQHF.

The chain is built from TRBV19 and TRBJ1-4; D is unresolved. V was clipped by 3 bases and J by 11 bases, with 19 bases between them. The CDR3 loop spans 15 amino acids. Germline V lookup: CDR1 LNHDA, CDR2 SQIVND (reference sequence). The DNA of the CDR3 is TGTGCCAGTAGTATGAGGGAACCGCGCCTGAGGAAACTGTTTTTT. Translated: CASSMREPRLRKLFF.

The rearrangement links TRBV5-3 to TRBJ2-5, with 12 bases fitting TRBD2. TRBV5-3 qualifies as an ORF whose function is uncertain. This CDR3 is 20 amino acids long. Trimming at V came to 4 bases and at J to 4 bases, leaving 20 bases not matched to a gene. CDR3 sequence: CARSTTSGGPKAPIRETQYF. The CDR3 DNA follows: TGTGCCAGAAGCACGACTAGCGGGGGCCCGAAGGCCCCAATTAGAGAGACCCAGTACTTC.

This chain joins TRBV28 and TRBJ2-2, with 8 bases aligning to TRBD2. Germline lookup yields CDR1 MDHEN and CDR2 SYDVKM. V shed 7 bases and J 5 bases; nucleotides not matched to a gene: 6. The CDR3 has 14 amino acids. DNA of the CDR3: TGTGCCAGCAAGGAACGGGGGGGTACCGGGGAGCTGTTTTTT. Residues: CASKERGGTGELFF.

The rearrangement uses TRBV13 and TRBJ1-1, with D tentatively TRBD1 (6 bases). V was cut by 7 bases and J by 10 bases, with 19 bases left in between. The CDR3 totals 13 residues. Germline V gene sequence: CDR1 PRHDT, CDR2 FYEKMQ (reference sequence). The CDR3 DNA is TGTGCCAGCACCAGGGGAGGGGGGCTGGGAGCTTTCTTT. This codes for CASTRGGGLGAFF.